The count of the clone carrying this TCR beta chain is one. The sample is drawn from a study of blood T cell repertoires in COVID-19. Study in general: Some COVID-19 samples were acute and others convalescent; all came from the United States, Italy and Spain. Sources were T cells, B-cell-depleted T cells, or PBMCs; the material itself was cDNA or gDNA.

In germline, CDR1 is KGHSH, CDR2 LQKENI. Between the trimmed V and J ends, which lost 5 bases and 4 bases, there was a span of 12 bases. There are 14 residues in the CDR3. Study processing details: Reference gene primers were amplified, and this amplification served to estimate nucleated cell counts. The table came from immunoSEQ multiplex PCR; TCRdb's copy has only in-frame clones and leaves some out. V, J and clone size are taken as reported in that table, and D and trimming were inferred from the DNA itself. Among fewer than 25,000 clones listed, around 90% were seen once. The chain employs TRBV18 and TRBJ2-1; D is perhaps TRBD1 (6 bases). The source of this sequence is a man in his 70s with active COVID-19. The sample taken for sequencing was peripheral blood. CDR3 nucleotide sequence: TGTGCCAGCTCAGTACAGGGAGTGTACAATGAGCAGTTCTTC. Translated, it gives CASSVQGVYNEQFF.